Following are 19 T cell receptor beta chains from one sample sequenced in a study of T cell repertoires in cytomegalovirus infection. Their specific antigens are unknown. Via MiXCR, TCRdb re-called the reads, giving one row per CDR3 protein. The table lists just under 500,000 distinct CDR3 sequences, about 33% of them singletons. The source was cultured PBMCs, collected from culture after CMV antigen stimulation. The source is a human donor in good health (CMV status not recorded). Some clones in this sample may be carry-over from other donors' samples.

The rearrangement uses TRBV19 and TRBJ2-1; 7 bases map to TRBD2. V lost 3 bases and J lost 2; bases outside the gene matches: 4. Per the germline V gene, CDR1 is LNHDA and CDR2 is SQIVND (reference sequence). CDR3 length: 15 amino acids. The CDR3 is CASSIGREAYNEQFF. In DNA, the CDR3 is TGTGCCAGTAGTATTGGACGGGAGGCCTACAATGAGCAGTTCTTC.

The V call is TRBV12-3 or TRBV12-4, the J call TRBJ2-7, with TRBD1 matching over 8 bases. The CDR3 has 15 amino acids. V lost 5 bases to trimming and J lost 6 bases; unmatched junction nucleotides: 12. The CDR3 DNA reads TGTGCCAGCAGTCGTGGACAGGGCTCATCGAGCGAGCAGTACTTC. Encoded protein: CASSRGQGSSSEQYF.

V is TRBV7-2 and J is TRBJ2-3; D not resolved. V was trimmed by 3 bases and J by 2 bases, leaving 6 bases between them. Germline loops: CDR1 SGHTA, CDR2 FQGNSA. The CDR3 length is 13 residues. The CDR3 region has the DNA TGTGCCAGCAGCTTTGCCCTCACAGATACGCAGTATTTT. It translates to CASSFALTDTQYF.

This clonotype was seen a few times. The V call is TRBV6-5, the J call TRBJ2-6; unclear D gene. CDR1 and CDR2 (germline): MNHEY, SVGAGI. With 7 bases removed from V and 0 bases from J, the gap between germline ends came to 10 bases. The CDR3 covers 15 residues. The CDR3 sequence: CASTLQSSGANVLTF. In DNA, the CDR3 is TGTGCCAGCACCCTACAGAGCTCTGGGGCCAACGTCCTGACTTTC.

The sample holds one count of this clonotype. The J gene is TRBJ1-5, the V gene TRBV11-2; D might be TRBD1 (6 bases). Trimming removed 5 bases at V and 2 bases at J, with 13 bases between. The CDR3 consists of 15 residues. The germline V gene has CDR1 SGHAT and CDR2 FQNNGV. CDR3 amino acids: CASSPDPGGNQPQHF. CDR3 in DNA: TGTGCCAGCAGCCCCGATCCAGGGGGCAATCAGCCCCAGCATTTT.

There are many counts of this clonotype. This sequence joins TRBV4-3 and TRBJ2-3; tentatively, D is TRBD2 (5 bases). V was shortened by 3 bases and J by 1 base, with 8 bases between the two germline ends. Germline CDR1 reads LGHNA; CDR2 reads YSLEER. This CDR3 has 14 residues. In nucleotides, the CDR3 is TGCGCCAGCAGCCAGGTTAGCGGCACAGATACGCAGTATTTT. Protein sequence: CASSQVSGTDTQYF.

The chain is built from TRBV5-6 and TRBJ1-4; 11 positions match TRBD1. V gave up 0 bases and J gave up 8 bases; unmatched junction bases: 6. The CDR3 contains 16 residues. The germline V gene has CDR1 SGHDT and CDR2 YYEEEE. This CDR3 is CASSLGIGQGAEKLFF. CDR3 DNA: TGTGCCAGCAGCTTGGGTATCGGACAGGGGGCCGAAAAACTGTTTTTT. Complete variable domain (other parts from reference TRBV5-6 and TRBJ1-4): DAGVTQSPTHLIKTRGQQVTLRCSPKSGHDTVSWYQQALGQGPQFIFQYYEEEERQRGNFPDRFSGHQFPNYSSELNVNALLLGDSALYLCASSLGIGQGAEKLFFGSGTQLSVL.

CDR3 bases: TGTGCCAGATCCGCCGAGCAGTACGTC. Protein sequence: CARSAEQYV. The chain joins TRBV12-3 or TRBV12-4 to TRBJ2-7; D call uncertain. The germline V and J ends were trimmed by 9 bases and 6 bases, with 6 bases remaining between them. The CDR3 covers 9 residues.

This chain links TRBV28 with TRBJ2-7; D remains ambiguous. The V and J ends lost 4 bases and 6 bases respectively, with 7 bases between them. Germline V CDR1 and CDR2: MDHEN, SYDVKM. This CDR3 region has 11 residues. The CDR3 DNA is TGTGCCAGCAGTTCCCCATTCGAGCAGTACTTC. This translates into CASSSPFEQYF.

The V and J genes are TRBV11-2 and TRBJ2-1, with TRBD2 matching over 8 bases. Per the germline V gene, CDR1 is SGHAT and CDR2 is FQNNGV. After removal of 5 bases from V and 7 bases from J, the junction contained 16 bases not matched to a gene. The CDR3 runs 17 residues. The CDR3 region has the DNA TGTGCCAGCAGCCCACTAGCGGCCAAAAAGCAGGGTAATGAGCAGTTCTTC. Translated, it gives CASSPLAAKKQGNEQFF. Full variable domain (outside the CDR3, taken from reference TRBV11-2 and TRBJ2-1): EAGVAQSPRYKIIEKRQSVAFWCNPISGHATLYWYQQILGQGPKLLIQFQNNGVVDDSQLPKDRFSAERLKGVDSTLKIQPAKLEDSAVYLCASSPLAAKKQGNEQFFGPGTRLTVL.

The chain carries TRBV6-2 or TRBV6-3 and TRBJ2-7; D call uncertain. CDR1 and CDR2 from the germline V gene are MNHEY and SVGEGT. The CDR3 is made up of 12 amino acids. The V gene lost 6 bases and the J gene lost 7 bases, with 13 bases spanning the gap. CDR3 sequence: CASSSGNWEQYF. DNA for the CDR3: TGTGCCAGCAGCTCCGGTAATTGGGAGCAGTACTTC.

The rearrangement uses TRBV7-6 and TRBJ2-7; 8 bases are shared with TRBD1. V shed 1 base, J shed 7 bases, and the junction held 0 bases outside the gene matches. Germline V gene lookup returns CDR1 SGHVS and CDR2 FNYEAQ. The CDR3 loop spans 12 amino acids. The CDR3 reads CASSLDRGEQYF. CDR3 coding DNA: TGTGCCAGCAGCTTAGACAGGGGGGAGCAGTACTTC. The entire variable domain, with the rest obtained from reference TRBV7-6 and TRBJ2-7, is as follows: GAGVSQSPRYKVTKRGQDVALRCDPISGHVSLYWYRQALGQGPEFLTYFNYEAQQDKSGLPNDRFSAERPEGSISTLTIQRTEQRDSAMYRCASSLDRGEQYFGPGTRLTVT.

This chain joins TRBV28 and TRBJ2-1; TRBD1 might be the D (6 bases). The V end was cut by 5 bases, the J end by 0 bases, with 20 bases between. The CDR3 runs to 18 residues. In germline, CDR1 is MDHEN, CDR2 SYDVKM. For the CDR3, the DNA is TGTGCCAGCAGTCCCCATCCAGTGGGGACATCCTCCTACAATGAGCAGTTCTTC. This gives the protein CASSPHPVGTSSYNEQFF.

This clonotype was counted many times. The chain uses TRBV5-6 and TRBJ1-1; D call uncertain. The CDR3 is 14 residues long. V lost 2 bases to trimming and J lost 5 bases, with 13 bases between them. CDR1 is SGHDT and CDR2 is YYEEEE in the germline V gene. The CDR3 nucleotides read TGTGCCAGCAGCTTCTCCCGGAGGATTACTGAAGCTTTCTTT. It specifies CASSFSRRITEAFF.

This rearrangement joins TRBV20-1 to TRBJ2-5, with TRBD2 as a possible D gene (6 bases). Trimming took off 6 bases at V and 3 bases at J, with 14 bases between the two ends. CDR3 length: 13 amino acids. Germline V gene sequence: CDR1 DFQATT, CDR2 SNEGSKA (reference sequence). For the CDR3, the DNA is TGCAGTGCCCTTACCGGAGGGGAAGAGACCCAGTACTTC. Translation: CSALTGGEETQYF.

This clonotype was counted only a few times. J is TRBJ1-2 and V is TRBV5-6; unclear D gene. The germline CDR1 and CDR2 sequences are SGHDT and YYEEEE. V gave up 0 bases and J gave up 5 bases, with 5 bases separating them. The CDR3 is made up of 12 amino acids. As DNA, the CDR3 is TGTGCCAGCAGCTTGGAATCATATGGCTACACCTTC. Its translation is CASSLESYGYTF.

This clonotype was counted ten times or more. This chain joins TRBV7-2 and TRBJ1-2; the D gene is possibly TRBD1 (6 bases). The CDR3 has 15 amino acids. The germline V gene has CDR1 SGHTA and CDR2 FQGNSA. V lost 5 bases to trimming and J lost 6 bases, with 19 bases between them. The CDR3 coding sequence is TGTGCCAGCAGCCCTAGGTCCCCAGGGGAAAATGGCTACACCTTC. Translation gives CASSPRSPGENGYTF.

V usage is TRBV19 and J usage is TRBJ2-7; D not resolved. The CDR3 runs 11 residues. The V and J ends lost 5 bases and 4 bases respectively, with 6 bases between them. Per the germline V gene, CDR1 is LNHDA and CDR2 is SQIVND (reference sequence). The CDR3 sequence: CASSWEYEQYF. As DNA, the CDR3 is TGTGCCAGTAGTTGGGAATACGAGCAGTACTTC.

The gene calls are TRBV20-1 and TRBJ1-2; 7 bases align to TRBD1. Trimming removed 4 bases from V and 4 bases from J; junction bases left unmatched: 9. The V gene's germline CDR1 is DFQATT and CDR2 SNEGSKA (reference sequence). This CDR3 spans 14 amino acids. The CDR3 nucleotides are TGCAGTGCTAATGAGGGACAGCCGGCCTATGGCTACACCTTC. This translates into CSANEGQPAYGYTF.